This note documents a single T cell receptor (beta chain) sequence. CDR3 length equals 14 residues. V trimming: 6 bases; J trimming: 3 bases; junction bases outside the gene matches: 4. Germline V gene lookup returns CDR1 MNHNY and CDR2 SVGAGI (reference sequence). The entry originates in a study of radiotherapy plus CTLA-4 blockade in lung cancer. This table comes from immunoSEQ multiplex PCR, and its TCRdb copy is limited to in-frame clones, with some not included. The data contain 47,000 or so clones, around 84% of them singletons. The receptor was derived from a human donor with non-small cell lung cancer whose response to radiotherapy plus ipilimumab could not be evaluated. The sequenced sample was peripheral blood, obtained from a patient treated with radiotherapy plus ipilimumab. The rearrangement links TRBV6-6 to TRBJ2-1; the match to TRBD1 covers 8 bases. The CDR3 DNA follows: TGTGCCAGCAGCAGGGACAGGCTCTACAATGAGCAGTTCTTC. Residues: CASSRDRLYNEQFF.